The clone carrying this T cell receptor beta chain was found many times. Samples had at least 7 million PBMCs isolated from them. The record originates from a study of blood T cells in healthy people across ages. For the study at large: Template switching picked up about one barcoded beta molecule for each two T cells.

The use of a sample-barcoded 5' primer and a J-beta primer mix characterized a second PCR of about 7 to 12 cycles. TCRdb re-called the 5' RACE reads through MiXCR, storing one row per CDR3 protein. In the table there are 630,000 or so distinct CDR3 sequences, about a third of which are singletons. CDR1 and CDR2 (germline): SGHRS, YFSETQ. With V trimmed by 7 bases and J by 6 bases, 12 bases remained unmatched. This CDR3 is 15 amino acids long. The sample taken for sequencing was blood. The chain carries TRBV5-1 and TRBJ1-4; 7 bases fit TRBD1. The origin of this receptor is a woman aged 80 or over in good health. The CDR3 protein is CASARNLDRDEKLFF. The CDR3 nucleotides read TGCGCCAGCGCCCGCAATTTAGACAGGGATGAAAAACTGTTTTTT.